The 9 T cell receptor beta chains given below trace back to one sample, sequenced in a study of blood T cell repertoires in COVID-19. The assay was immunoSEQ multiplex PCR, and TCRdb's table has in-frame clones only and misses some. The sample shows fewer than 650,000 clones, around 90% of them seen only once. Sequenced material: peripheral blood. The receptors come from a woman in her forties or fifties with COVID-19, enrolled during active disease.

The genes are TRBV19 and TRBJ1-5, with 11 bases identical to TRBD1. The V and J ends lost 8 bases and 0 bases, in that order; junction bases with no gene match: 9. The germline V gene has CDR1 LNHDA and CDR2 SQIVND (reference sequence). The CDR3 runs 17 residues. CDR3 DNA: TGTGCCAGTGGTTGGACAGGGGGCCCCGATAGCAATCAGCCCCAGCATTTT. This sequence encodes CASGWTGGPDSNQPQHF.

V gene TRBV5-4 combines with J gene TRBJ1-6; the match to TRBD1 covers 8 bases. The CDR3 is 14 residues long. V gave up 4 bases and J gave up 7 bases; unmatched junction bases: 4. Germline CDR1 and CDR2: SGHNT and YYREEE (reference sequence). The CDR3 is CASSLDRGNSPLHF. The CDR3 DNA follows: TGTGCCAGCAGCCTTGACAGGGGAAATTCACCCCTCCACTTT.

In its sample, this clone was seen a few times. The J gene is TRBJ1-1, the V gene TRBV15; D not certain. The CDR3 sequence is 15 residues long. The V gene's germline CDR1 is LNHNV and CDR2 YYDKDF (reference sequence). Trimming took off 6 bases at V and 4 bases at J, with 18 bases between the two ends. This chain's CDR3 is CATSTRPRGITEAFF. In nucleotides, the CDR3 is TGTGCCACCAGTACAAGACCCCGAGGAATCACTGAAGCTTTCTTT.

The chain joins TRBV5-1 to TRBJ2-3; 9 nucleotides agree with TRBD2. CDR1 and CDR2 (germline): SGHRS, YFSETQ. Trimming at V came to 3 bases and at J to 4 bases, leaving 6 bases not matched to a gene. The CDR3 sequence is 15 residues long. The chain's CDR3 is CASSWGTSPPDTQYF. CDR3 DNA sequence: TGCGCCAGCAGCTGGGGGACTAGCCCCCCAGATACGCAGTATTTT.

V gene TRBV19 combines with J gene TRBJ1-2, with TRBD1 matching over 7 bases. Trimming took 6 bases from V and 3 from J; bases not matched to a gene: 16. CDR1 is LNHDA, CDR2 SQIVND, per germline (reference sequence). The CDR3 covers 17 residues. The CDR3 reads CASSPGSDRERHYGYTF. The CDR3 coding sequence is TGTGCCAGTAGCCCGGGATCCGACAGGGAAAGACACTATGGCTACACCTTC.

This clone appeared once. The chain's CDR3 is CASTFGQNYGYTF. CDR3 bases: TGTGCCAGCACCTTTGGACAGAACTATGGCTACACCTTC. This rearrangement joins TRBV13 to TRBJ1-2; the D gene is possibly TRBD1 (6 bases). This CDR3 has 13 residues. V was cut by 7 bases and J by 2 bases, with 11 bases left in between. Germline V gene data show CDR1 as PRHDT and CDR2 as FYEKMQ (reference sequence).

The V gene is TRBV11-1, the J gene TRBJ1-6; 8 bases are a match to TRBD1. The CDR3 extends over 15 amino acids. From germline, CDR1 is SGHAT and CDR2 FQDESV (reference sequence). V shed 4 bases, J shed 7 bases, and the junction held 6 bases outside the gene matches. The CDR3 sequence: CASSWSGQANSPLHF. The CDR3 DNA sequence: TGTGCCAGCAGCTGGTCGGGACAGGCGAATTCACCCCTCCACTTT.

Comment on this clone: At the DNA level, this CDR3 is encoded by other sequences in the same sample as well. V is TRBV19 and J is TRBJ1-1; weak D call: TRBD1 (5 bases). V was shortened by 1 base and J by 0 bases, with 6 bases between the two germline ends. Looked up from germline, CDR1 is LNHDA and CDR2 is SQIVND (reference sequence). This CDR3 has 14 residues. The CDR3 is CASSIGGLNTEAFF. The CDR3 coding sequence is TGTGCCAGTAGTATAGGGGGCCTGAACACTGAAGCTTTCTTT.

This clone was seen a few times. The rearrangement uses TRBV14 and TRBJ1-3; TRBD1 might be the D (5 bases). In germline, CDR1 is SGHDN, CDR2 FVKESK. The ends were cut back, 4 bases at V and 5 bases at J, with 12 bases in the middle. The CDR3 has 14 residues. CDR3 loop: CASSLRAGRNTIYF. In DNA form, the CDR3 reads TGTGCCAGCAGCCTCCGAGCAGGGAGAAACACCATATATTTT.